One and the same sample provided the 3 T cell receptor beta chains below, sequenced in a study of control samples from healthy donors and cancer patients. Sequencing was performed with immunoSEQ multiplex PCR; in TCRdb, only in-frame clones are kept and a portion is missing. The repertoire includes around 80,000 clones, roughly 88% of them detected once, and under 7.5% sits in the top ten. The sample consisted of blood. These receptors originate from a woman aged 45-60 years in good health.

This chain connects TRBV6-5 to TRBJ1-5; weak D call: TRBD1 (5 bases). The CDR3 sequence is 15 residues long. Trimming pared 6 bases from V and 1 base from J, leaving 13 bases between. Germline values: CDR1 MNHEY, CDR2 SVGAGI. The CDR3 sequence is CASRPQGGSNQPQHF. CDR3 nucleotides: TGTGCCAGCAGACCCCAGGGTGGAAGCAATCAGCCCCAGCATTTT.

This chain uses TRBV5-1 with TRBJ2-1, with 11 bases fitting TRBD1. The V and J ends lost 5 bases and 6 bases, in that order; junction bases with no gene match: 7. Germline CDR1 is SGHRS and CDR2 is YFSETQ. CDR3 length: 15 residues. CDR3 sequence reads: CASSDGTGGFNEQFF. CDR3 nucleotides: TGCGCCAGCAGTGACGGGACAGGGGGGTTCAATGAGCAGTTCTTC.

The gene calls are TRBV19 and TRBJ1-3; D not resolved. CDR3 length equals 14 residues. Trimming pared 4 bases from V and 6 bases from J, leaving 13 bases between. Germline-derived CDR1 and CDR2 are LNHDA and SQIVND (reference sequence). Here the CDR3 reads CASSTGLRENTIYF. CDR3 coding DNA: TGTGCCAGTAGTACTGGCTTACGCGAAAACACCATATATTTT.